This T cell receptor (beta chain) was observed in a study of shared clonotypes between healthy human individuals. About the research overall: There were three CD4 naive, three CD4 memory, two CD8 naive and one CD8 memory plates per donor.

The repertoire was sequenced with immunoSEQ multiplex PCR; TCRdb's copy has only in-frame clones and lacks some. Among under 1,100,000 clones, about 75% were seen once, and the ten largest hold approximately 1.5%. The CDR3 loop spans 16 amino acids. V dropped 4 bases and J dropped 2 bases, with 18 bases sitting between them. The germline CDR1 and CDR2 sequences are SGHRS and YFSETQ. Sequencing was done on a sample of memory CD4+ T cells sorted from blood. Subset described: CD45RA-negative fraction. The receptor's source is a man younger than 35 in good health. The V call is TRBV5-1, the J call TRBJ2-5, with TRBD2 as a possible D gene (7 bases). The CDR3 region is CASSLPGAGVQETQYF. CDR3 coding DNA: TGCGCCAGCAGCCTCCCGGGGGCGGGGGTACAAGAGACCCAGTACTTC.